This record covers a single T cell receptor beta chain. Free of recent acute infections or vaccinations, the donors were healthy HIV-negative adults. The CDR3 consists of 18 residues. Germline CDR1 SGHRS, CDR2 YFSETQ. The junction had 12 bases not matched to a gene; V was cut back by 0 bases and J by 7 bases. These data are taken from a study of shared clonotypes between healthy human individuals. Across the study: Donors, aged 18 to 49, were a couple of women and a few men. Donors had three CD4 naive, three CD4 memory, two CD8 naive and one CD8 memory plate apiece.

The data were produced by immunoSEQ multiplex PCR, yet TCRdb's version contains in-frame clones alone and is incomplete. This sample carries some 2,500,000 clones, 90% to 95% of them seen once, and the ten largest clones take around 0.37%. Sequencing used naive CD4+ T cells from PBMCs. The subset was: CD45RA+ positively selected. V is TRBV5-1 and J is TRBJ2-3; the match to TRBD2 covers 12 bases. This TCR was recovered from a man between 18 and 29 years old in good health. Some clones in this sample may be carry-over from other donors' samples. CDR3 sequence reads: CASSLAGALAGGPNTQYF. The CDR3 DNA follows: TGCGCCAGCAGCTTGGCCGGAGCCCTAGCGGGAGGGCCAAATACGCAGTATTTT.